The clone carrying this T cell receptor beta chain has only a few counts. The CDR3 totals 17 residues. The data stem from a study of blood T cell repertoires in COVID-19. At the level of the study: Sites in the United States, Italy and Spain provided acute and convalescent COVID-19 samples. Sources were T cells, B-cell-depleted T cells, or PBMCs; the material itself was cDNA or gDNA.

Authors' data handling: Amplification of reference gene primers provided the estimated nucleated cell counts. Some clones are missing from TCRdb's copy, which holds only in-frame ones; the method was immunoSEQ multiplex PCR. The DNA gave D and trimming, while V, J and clone size come from that table. The table records roughly 130,000 clones, approximately 82% of them present only once. The rearrangement links TRBV21-1 to TRBJ2-7; the table names TRBD1, a call not compared with the DNA. TRBV21-1 is a recognized pseudogene. The TCR was taken from a man aged 40-55 years with active or convalescent COVID-19. What was sequenced was peripheral blood. In DNA, the CDR3 is TGTGCCAGCAGCAAATCGGGGACAGGGATGGAAACTTACGAGCAGTACTTC. Its translation: CASSKSGTGMETYEQYF.